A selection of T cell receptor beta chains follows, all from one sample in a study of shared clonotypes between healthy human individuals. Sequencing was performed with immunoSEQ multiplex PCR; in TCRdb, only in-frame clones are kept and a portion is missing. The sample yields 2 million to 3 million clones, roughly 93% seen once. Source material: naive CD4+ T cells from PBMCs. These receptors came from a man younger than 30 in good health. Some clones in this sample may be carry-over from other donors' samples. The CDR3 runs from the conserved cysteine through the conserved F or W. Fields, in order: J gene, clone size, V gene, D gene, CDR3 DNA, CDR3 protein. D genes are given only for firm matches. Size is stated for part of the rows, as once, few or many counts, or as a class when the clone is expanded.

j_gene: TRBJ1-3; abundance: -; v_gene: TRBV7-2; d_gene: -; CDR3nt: TGTGCCAGCAGCTTAGTAGGGAATGGAAACACCATATATTTT; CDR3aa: CASSLVGNGNTIYF
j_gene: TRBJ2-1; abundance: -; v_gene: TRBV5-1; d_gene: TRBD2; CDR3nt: TGCGCCAGCAGCGGGAGGGGACTAGCGGGAGACGTGAGCTCCTACAATGAGCAGTTCTTC; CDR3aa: CASSGRGLAGDVSSYNEQFF
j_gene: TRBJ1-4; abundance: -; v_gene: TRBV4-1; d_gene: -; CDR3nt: TGCGCCAGCAGCCCCCGACGAACAGACAGTTCGTTCGAAAAACTGTTTTTT; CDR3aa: CASSPRRTDSSFEKLFF
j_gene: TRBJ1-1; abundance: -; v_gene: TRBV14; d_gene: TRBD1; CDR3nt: TGTGCCAGCAGCCAGTTGACAGGGGCGAACACTGAAGCTTTCTTT; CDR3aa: CASSQLTGANTEAFF
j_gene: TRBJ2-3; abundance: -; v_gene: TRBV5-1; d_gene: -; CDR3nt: TGCGCCAGCAGCTTGGGGACGACGGGCACAGATACGCAGTATTTT; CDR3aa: CASSLGTTGTDTQYF
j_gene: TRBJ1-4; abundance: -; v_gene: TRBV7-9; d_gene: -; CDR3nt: TGTGCCAGCAGCTTAGGGGGACGGAATAATGAAAAACTGTTTTTT; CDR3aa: CASSLGGRNNEKLFF
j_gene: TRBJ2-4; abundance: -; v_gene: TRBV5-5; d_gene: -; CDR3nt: TGTGCCAGCAGCCGAGGAACTTTTGCGGAACTAGCCAAAAACATTCAGTACTTC; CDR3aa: CASSRGTFAELAKNIQYF
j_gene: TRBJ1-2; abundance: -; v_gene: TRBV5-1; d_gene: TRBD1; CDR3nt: TGCGCCAGCACGTCGGGGACAGGGGGCTATGGCTACACCTTC; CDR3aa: CASTSGTGGYGYTF
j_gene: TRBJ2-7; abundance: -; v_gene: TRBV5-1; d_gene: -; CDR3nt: TGCGCCAGCAGCTTCCCCGGGATTGAGCAGTACTTC; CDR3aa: CASSFPGIEQYF
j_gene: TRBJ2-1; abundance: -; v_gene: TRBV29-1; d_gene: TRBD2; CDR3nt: TGCAGCGTTCCTCTCAGCGGGAGGGTCGAGGGTGAGCAGTTCTTC; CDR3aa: CSVPLSGRVEGEQFF
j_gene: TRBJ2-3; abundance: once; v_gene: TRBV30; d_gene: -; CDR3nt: TGTGCCTGGAGTGTACGTGCGGGAATAGGGGATACGCAGTATTTT; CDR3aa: CAWSVRAGIGDTQYF
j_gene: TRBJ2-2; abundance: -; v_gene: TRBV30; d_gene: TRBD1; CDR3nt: TGTGCCTGGGGACAGGGGACGGCCGGGGAGCTGTTTTTT; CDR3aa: CAWGQGTAGELFF
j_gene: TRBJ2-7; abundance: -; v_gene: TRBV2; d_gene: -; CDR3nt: TGTGCCAGCAATGAAGGTCCCTACGAGCAGTACTTC; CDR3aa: CASNEGPYEQYF
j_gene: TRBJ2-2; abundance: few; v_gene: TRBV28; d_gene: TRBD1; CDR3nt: TGTGCCACCCTCGGGACAGGGGGCACCGGGGAGCTGTTTTTT; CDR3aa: CATLGTGGTGELFF
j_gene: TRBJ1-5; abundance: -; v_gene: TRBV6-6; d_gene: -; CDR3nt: TGTGCCAGCAGTTTACGGCCAGATAGCAATCAGCCCCAGCATTTT; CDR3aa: CASSLRPDSNQPQHF
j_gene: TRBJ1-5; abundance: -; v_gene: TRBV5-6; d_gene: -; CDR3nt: TGTGCCAGCAGCTTAGGGAAGTTGGGGTTAAGTAGCAATCAGCCCCAGCATTTT; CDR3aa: CASSLGKLGLSSNQPQHF
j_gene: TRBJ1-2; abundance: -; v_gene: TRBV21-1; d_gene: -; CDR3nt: TGTGCCAGCGGGGGCAGGGCCTCTCCCTATGGCTACACCTTC; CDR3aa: CASGGRASPYGYTF
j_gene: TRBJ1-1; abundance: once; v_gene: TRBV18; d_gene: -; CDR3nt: TGTGCCAGCTCACCGAGAGAAAACACTGAAGCTTTCTTT; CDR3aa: CASSPRENTEAFF
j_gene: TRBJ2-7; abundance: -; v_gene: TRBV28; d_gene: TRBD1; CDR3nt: TGTGCCAGCAGAGACCTGGGGGACAGGTCCACCTACGAGCAGTACTTC; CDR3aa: CASRDLGDRSTYEQYF
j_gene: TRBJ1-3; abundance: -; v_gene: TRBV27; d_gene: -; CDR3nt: TGTGCCAGCAGCGGCGACTCTGGAAACACCATATATTTT; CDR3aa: CASSGDSGNTIYF
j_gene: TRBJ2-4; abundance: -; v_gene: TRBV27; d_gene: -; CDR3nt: TGTGCCAGCAGTTTGATCATCGGGGGAAACATTCAGTACTTC; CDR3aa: CASSLIIGGNIQYF
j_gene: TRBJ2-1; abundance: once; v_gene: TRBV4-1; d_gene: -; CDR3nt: TGCGCCAGCAGCCAAGTGACAGGAGTTACCAATGAGCAGTTCTTC; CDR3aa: CASSQVTGVTNEQFF
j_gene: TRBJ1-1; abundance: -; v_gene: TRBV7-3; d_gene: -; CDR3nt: TGTGCCAGCTCGAACCAGCCGAACACTGAAGCTTTCTTT; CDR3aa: CASSNQPNTEAFF
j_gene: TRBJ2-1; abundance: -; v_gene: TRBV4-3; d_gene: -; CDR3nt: TGCGCCAGCAGCCGAGACAGGGAGACGAGCGGGTCCGTCTCCTACAATGAGCAGTTCTTC; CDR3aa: CASSRDRETSGSVSYNEQFF
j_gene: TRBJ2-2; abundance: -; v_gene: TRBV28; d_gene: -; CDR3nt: TGTGCCAGCAGTCCGGGGCTACAATACAACACCGGGGAGCTGTTTTTT; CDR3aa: CASSPGLQYNTGELFF
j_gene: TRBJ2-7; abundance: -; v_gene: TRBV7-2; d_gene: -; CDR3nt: TGTGCCAGCAGCCGACGAGCCCGGACAGCGACCTACGAGCAGTACTTC; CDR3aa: CASSRRARTATYEQYF
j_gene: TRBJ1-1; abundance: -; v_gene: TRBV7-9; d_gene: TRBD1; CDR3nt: TGTGCCAGCAGCATGACTCCGGGACAGCTCCCAGCGGCTGAAGCTTTCTTT; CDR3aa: CASSMTPGQLPAAEAFF
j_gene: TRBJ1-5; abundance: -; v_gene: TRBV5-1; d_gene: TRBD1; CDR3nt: TGCGCCAGCAGCTTCACAGGGGGGAGCAATCAGCCCCAGCATTTT; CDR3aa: CASSFTGGSNQPQHF
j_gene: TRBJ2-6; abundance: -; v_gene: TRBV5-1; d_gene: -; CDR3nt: TGCGCCAGCAGCGGCGTTATGACCTCTGGGGCCAACGTCCTGACTTTC; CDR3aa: CASSGVMTSGANVLTF
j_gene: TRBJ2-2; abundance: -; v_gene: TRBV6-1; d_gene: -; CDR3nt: TGTGCCAGCAGCCCCTACTTCACGAACACCGGGGAGCTGTTTTTT; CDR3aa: CASSPYFTNTGELFF
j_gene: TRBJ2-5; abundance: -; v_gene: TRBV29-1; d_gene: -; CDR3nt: TGCAGCGTTGACGTGGAGACCCAGTACTTC; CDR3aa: CSVDVETQYF
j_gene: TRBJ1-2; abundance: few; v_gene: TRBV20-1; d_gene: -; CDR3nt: TGCAGTGCTAAGACCGGCTATGGCTACACCTTC; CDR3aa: CSAKTGYGYTF
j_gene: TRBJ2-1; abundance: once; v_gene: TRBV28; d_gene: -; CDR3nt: TGTGCCAGCACCCTTGATGGAGGGCGGAATGAGCAGTTCTTC; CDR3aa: CASTLDGGRNEQFF
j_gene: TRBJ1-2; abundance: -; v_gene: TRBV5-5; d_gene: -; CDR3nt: TGTGCCAGCAGCTGGACTGGCGGTCGACTATATGGCTACACCTTC; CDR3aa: CASSWTGGRLYGYTF
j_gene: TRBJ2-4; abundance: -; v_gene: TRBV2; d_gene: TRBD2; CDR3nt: TGTGCCAGCAGTGAAACTAGCGGCATACCTAACGGGTACTTC; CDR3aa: CASSETSGIPNGYF
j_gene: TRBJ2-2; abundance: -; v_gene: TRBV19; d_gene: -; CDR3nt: TGTGCCAGTAGTAAAAGGGATCCGAACACCGGGGAGCTGTTTTTT; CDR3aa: CASSKRDPNTGELFF
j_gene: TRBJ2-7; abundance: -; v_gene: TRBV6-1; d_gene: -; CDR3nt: TGTGCCAGCAGACCCAATACGATGGTCTTGCGGGAGCAGTACTTC; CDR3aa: CASRPNTMVLREQYF
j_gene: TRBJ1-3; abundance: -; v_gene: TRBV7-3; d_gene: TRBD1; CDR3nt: TGTGCCAGCAGCTTATCACCGGGACAGGCTGGAAACACCATATATTTT; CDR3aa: CASSLSPGQAGNTIYF
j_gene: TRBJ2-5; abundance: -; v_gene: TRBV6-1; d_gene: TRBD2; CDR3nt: TGTGCCAGCAGTGAAGAGCTAGCGGGAGGAGAGACCCAGTACTTC; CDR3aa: CASSEELAGGETQYF
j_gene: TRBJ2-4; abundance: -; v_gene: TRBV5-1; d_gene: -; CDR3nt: TGCGCCAGCAGCTTGGCTCCGGGGGGCCAACAGGGGTTCAAAAACATTCAGTACTTC; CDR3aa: CASSLAPGGQQGFKNIQYF
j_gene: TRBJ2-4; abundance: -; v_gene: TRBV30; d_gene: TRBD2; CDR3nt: TGTGCCTGGAGCCGGACTAGCGGGGCACTAGCCAAAAACATTCAGTACTTC; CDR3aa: CAWSRTSGALAKNIQYF
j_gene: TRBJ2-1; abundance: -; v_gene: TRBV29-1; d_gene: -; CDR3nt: TGCAGCGGGTTTGGGGACTCCAACAATGAGCAGTTCTTC; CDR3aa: CSGFGDSNNEQFF
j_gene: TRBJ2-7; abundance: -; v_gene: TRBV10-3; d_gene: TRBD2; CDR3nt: TGTGCCATCAGTTCCGGACTAGCGGGTGCCTACGAGCAGTACTTC; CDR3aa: CAISSGLAGAYEQYF
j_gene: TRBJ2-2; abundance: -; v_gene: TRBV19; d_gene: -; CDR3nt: TGTGCCAGTACCGATGTTCGGCGGGGCAACACCGGGGAGCTGTTTTTT; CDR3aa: CASTDVRRGNTGELFF
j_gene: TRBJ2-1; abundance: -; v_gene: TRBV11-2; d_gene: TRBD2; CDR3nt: TGTGCCAGCAGCTCTCTCCAGACTAGCGGGACCCTCGGCGGCCGGGAGCAGTTCTTC; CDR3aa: CASSSLQTSGTLGGREQFF
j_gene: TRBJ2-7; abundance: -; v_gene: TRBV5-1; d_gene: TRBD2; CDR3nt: TGCGCCAGCAGCTCCGCTAGCGGGGGCACCTACGAGCAGTACTTC; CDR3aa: CASSSASGGTYEQYF
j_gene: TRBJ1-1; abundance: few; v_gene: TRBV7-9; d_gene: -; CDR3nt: TGTGCCAGCAGCTTACGGGGGACGAACACTGAAGCTTTCTTT; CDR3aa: CASSLRGTNTEAFF
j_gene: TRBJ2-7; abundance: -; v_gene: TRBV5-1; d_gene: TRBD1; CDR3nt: TGCGCCAGCAGCTTCGACGGGACAGGGGGACACGAGCAGTACTTC; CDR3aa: CASSFDGTGGHEQYF